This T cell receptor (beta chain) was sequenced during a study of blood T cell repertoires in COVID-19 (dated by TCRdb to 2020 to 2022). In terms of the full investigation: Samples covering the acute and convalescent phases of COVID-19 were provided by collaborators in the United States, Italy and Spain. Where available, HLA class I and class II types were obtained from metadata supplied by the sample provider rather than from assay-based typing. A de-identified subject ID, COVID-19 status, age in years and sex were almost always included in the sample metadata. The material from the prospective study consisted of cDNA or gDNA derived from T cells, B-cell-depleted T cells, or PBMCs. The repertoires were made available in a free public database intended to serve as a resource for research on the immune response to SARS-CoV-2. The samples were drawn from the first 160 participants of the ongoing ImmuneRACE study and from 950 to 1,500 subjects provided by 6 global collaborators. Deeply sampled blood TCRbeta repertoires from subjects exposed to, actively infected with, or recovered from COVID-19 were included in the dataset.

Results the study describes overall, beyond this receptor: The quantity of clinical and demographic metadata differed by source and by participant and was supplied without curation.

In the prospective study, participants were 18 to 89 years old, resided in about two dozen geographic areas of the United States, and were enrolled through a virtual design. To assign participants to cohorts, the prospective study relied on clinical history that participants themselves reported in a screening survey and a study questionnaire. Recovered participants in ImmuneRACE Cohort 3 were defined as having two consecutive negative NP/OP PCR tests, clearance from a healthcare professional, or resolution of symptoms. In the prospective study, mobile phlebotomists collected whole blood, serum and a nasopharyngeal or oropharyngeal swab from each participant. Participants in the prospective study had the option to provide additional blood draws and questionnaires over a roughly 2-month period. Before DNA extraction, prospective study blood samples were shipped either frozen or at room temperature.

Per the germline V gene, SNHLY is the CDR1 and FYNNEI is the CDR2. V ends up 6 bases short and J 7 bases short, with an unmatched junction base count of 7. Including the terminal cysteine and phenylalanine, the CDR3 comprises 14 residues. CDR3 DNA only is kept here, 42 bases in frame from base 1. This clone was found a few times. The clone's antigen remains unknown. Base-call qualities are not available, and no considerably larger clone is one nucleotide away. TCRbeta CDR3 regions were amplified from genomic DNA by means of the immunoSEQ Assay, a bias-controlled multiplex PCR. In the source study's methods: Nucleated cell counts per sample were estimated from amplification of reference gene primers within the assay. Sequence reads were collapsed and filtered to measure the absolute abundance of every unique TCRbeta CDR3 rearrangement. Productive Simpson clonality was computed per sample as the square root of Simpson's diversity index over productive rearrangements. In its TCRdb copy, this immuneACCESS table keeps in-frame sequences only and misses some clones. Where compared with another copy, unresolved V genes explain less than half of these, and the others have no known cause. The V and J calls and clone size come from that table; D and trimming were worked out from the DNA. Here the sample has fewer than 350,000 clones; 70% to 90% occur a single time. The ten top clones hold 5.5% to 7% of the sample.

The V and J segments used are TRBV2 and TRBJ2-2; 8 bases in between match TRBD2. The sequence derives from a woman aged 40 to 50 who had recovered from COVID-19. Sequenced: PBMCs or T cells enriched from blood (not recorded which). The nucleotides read TGTGCCAGCAGAGAGGGACTAGTTAACGGGGAGCTGTTTTTT. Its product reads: CASREGLVNGELFF.